The source of this T cell receptor beta chain is a study of cytomegalovirus exposure and HLA in healthy donors (dated by TCRdb to about 2017). Regarding the study in general: The approximately 710 repertoires of the first cohort and the 120 or so validation repertoires were produced on the same platform, according to a later analysis. High-throughput TCR immunosequencing, statistical association of individual TCRs with disease status, and machine learning were combined to predict cytomegalovirus infection status. A separate validation cohort of approximately 130 different subjects was used in addition to the 666-subject first cohort. The study was designed to test whether signatures of past pathogen exposure could be identified by cataloging public T cell receptors. Broader findings and caveats from the paper: Most TCR sequences were observed very rarely across donors, whereas some public TCRs were present in many individuals. A later analysis lacked HLA typing for the validation cohort, so it scored co-occurrence in that cohort across all 120 or so repertoires. The authors suggested that the approach could potentially be generalized to other disease states and immunological phenotypes. A few of the identified cytomegalovirus-associated TCR beta chains were confirmed in vitro to be specific for cytomegalovirus antigens. A later analysis found that TCRs clustered in the first cohort also tended to co-occur in the roughly 110 validation repertoires, with approximately 93% of cluster scores above 0. The classifier was reported to diagnose cytomegalovirus status with high specificity and sensitivity in both the original and validation cohorts. A total of about 180 TCR beta chains were listed by the study as associated with cytomegalovirus.

Library creation used the immunoSEQ multiplex PCR assay. From the authors' description of their analysis: To diagnose cytomegalovirus status from the catalog of TCR beta chain sequences, a statistical classification framework was built. Entries here come from immuneACCESS through TCRdb and include only in-frame sequences with V and J called. Some clones fail to appear in such tables; in the studies checked, an unresolved V gene covers under half of the shortfall, and the cause of the remainder is unknown. The V and J calls and the clone size are those of that table, but D and trimming were determined from the DNA. The sample table lists 150,000 or so clones, approximately 87% of them with a count of one. The ten largest clones take up approximately 1.5% of the sample. The CDR3 goes from the cysteine to the phenylalanine over 14 residues. Of all the DNA, just the CDR3 is kept, 42 bases in frame from base 1. Compared with germline, V lacks 6 bases and J lacks 6 bases; bases without a gene match: 5. The germline V gene (reference sequence) supplies CDR1 LNHDA and CDR2 SQIVND.

Concerning this clone: Its antigen remains undetermined. One base away there is no much larger clone; base qualities are not given.

The donors belonged to the validation cohort of over a hundred subjects, which was separate from the 666-subject first cohort. Here the chain combines TRBV19 and TRBJ1-2; 12 junctional bases match TRBD1. The sequence was obtained from a young woman in good health and CMV-seronegative. The sample comprised PBMCs. The CDR3 protein is CASSPGQGADGYTF. The sequence in DNA is TGTGCCAGTAGCCCGGGACAGGGGGCGGATGGCTACACCTTC.